A selection of T cell receptor beta chains follows, all from one sample in a study of blood T cells in healthy people across ages. Each CDR3 protein is one row after TCRdb ran MiXCR on the 5' RACE reads. The sample comprises about 1.1 million distinct CDR3 sequences, under 40% of which are singletons, and about an eighth rests with the top ten. Sequenced sample: blood. The source is a man younger than 35 in good health. Each CDR3 is given with its conserved first and last residue. Each record gives: clone size, CDR3 length, V gene, CDR3 protein. Clone size, where shown, is once, few, many, or a class for clones that have expanded.

NA 12 TRBV28 CASSFRAGSAFF
NA 14 TRBV20-1 CSAMIGTGYEKLFF
NA 14 TRBV12-3/TRBV12-4 CASSLGSGGSPLHF
NA 15 TRBV28 CASSFLSGNQETQYF
NA 15 TRBV7-7 CAGSPTPTGIDEQFF
few 13 TRBV3-1 CASSRIGRTEAFF
once 14 TRBV20-1 CSARGRWGRTEAFF
NA 14 TRBV4-1 CASSRPGTNTEAFF
few 14 TRBV10-3 CAISTDRGSYEQYF
NA 16 TRBV7-2 CASSSDLQFTQETQYF
few 13 TRBV30 CAWSPQKGYGYTF
few 17 TRBV4-2 CASSQAASGGNQETQYF
few 16 TRBV20-1 CSAQPPGRSVTDTQYF
NA 11 TRBV20-1 CSARVLPEQFF
NA 15 TRBV18 CASSPPGADTDTQYF
NA 16 TRBV4-3 CASSQSPAGGNTEAFF
NA 15 TRBV28 CASNPGQATNEKLFF
NA 15 TRBV6-2/TRBV6-3 CASSSPLQFQETQYF
NA 17 TRBV27 CASSFLPDRASYNEQFF
NA 12 TRBV20-1 CSAPGEVTGYTF
few 12 TRBV29-1 CSVSGQGKGYTF
NA 17 TRBV20-1 CSARNPTGVSGNQPQHF
NA 13 TRBV20-1 CSAKRGLQETQYF
few 14 TRBV5-1 CASSIGTATYEQYF
NA 14 TRBV7-2 CASSLGVLAQPQHF
NA 18 TRBV4-3 CASSQDRRGTRAFDEQFF
NA 15 TRBV9 CASSPRLLTAHEQYF
NA 12 TRBV20-1 CSASGGFNEQYF
few 20 TRBV4-2 CASSQVPGLAGGLVYNEQFF
once 15 TRBV29-1 CSVEYWTGRDYGYTF
few 14 TRBV6-1 CASSGDSKDEKLFF
NA 13 TRBV12-3/TRBV12-4 CASSPDNFYGYTF
NA 20 TRBV7-2 CASSLVKFNRGGWDNSPPHF
few 15 TRBV4-2 CASSHPLGLREKLFF
NA 14 TRBV20-1 CSAGRPYSNQPQHF
NA 13 TRBV12-3/TRBV12-4 CVSSPRRGYGYTF
NA 15 TRBV6-6 CASSYSTGANTEAFF